The 21 T cell receptor beta chains below all came from one sample that was sequenced in a study of somatic mutations in cytotoxic T cells in rheumatoid arthritis. Libraries were prepared by immunoSEQ multiplex PCR; TCRdb keeps only in-frame clonotypes and omits some of them. Among 20,000 or so clones listed, roughly 85% were seen once. The sequencing sample was made of CD8+ T cells sorted from blood. Source of these receptors: a woman aged 40 to 55 with rheumatoid arthritis.

This clone qualifies as medium-sized. The rearrangement uses TRBV5-1 and TRBJ2-1, with 8 bases that match TRBD2. The CDR3 has 16 amino acids. The germline CDR1 and CDR2 sequences are SGHRS and YFSETQ. With 4 bases clipped from V and 5 bases from J, the junction kept 11 bases outside the gene matches. The DNA of the CDR3 is TGCGCCAGCAGCCATCCGAGCGGGAGAGCGGACAATGAGCAGTTCTTC. This codes for CASSHPSGRADNEQFF.

DNA of the CDR3: TGTGCCAGCAGCTTGGATCCAGGGATGGATGAGCAGTTCTTC. Translating gives CASSLDPGMDEQFF. The J gene is TRBJ2-1, the V gene TRBV5-5; D possibly corresponds to TRBD1 (5 bases). V dropped 0 bases and J dropped 8 bases, with 12 bases sitting between them. The CDR3 length is 14 residues. Per the germline V gene, CDR1 is SGHKS and CDR2 is YYEKEE (reference sequence).

This rearrangement joins TRBV11-1 to TRBJ2-7; the match to TRBD2 covers 13 bases. The CDR3 contains 19 residues. Looked up from germline, CDR1 is SGHAT and CDR2 is FQDESV (reference sequence). V dropped 3 bases and J dropped 1; count of bases not matched to a gene: 12. The CDR3 region is CASSFDLGLAGVASYEQYF. CDR3 sequence (DNA): TGTGCCAGCAGCTTCGACCTCGGACTAGCGGGGGTCGCTTCCTACGAGCAGTACTTC.

The CDR3 DNA reads TGTGCCAGCAGCTTACGAGGGGGCGAGACCCAGTACTTC. Translating gives CASSLRGGETQYF. The chain couples TRBV7-7 to TRBJ2-5; 7 nucleotides align to TRBD1. Germline V gene data show CDR1 as SSHAT and CDR2 as FNYEAQ (reference sequence). The CDR3 sequence is 13 residues long. Unmatched junction bases numbered 2, after V lost 2 bases and J lost 5 bases.

V gene TRBV19 combines with J gene TRBJ2-3; 9 positions match TRBD1. The CDR3 sequence is 20 residues long. The J segment lost 0 bases and the V segment lost 1 base, leaving 14 bases of the junction unmatched. Germline-derived CDR1 and CDR2 are LNHDA and SQIVND (reference sequence). The DNA of the CDR3 is TGTGCCAGTAGTATAGGTTCGTTTATAGACAGGGGGTCCAGCACAGATACGCAGTATTTT. Encoded protein: CASSIGSFIDRGSSTDTQYF.

This sequence joins TRBV7-3 and TRBJ1-2; D is ambiguous. This CDR3 is 13 amino acids long. Germline assignment: CDR1 SGHTA and CDR2 FQGTGA. The V end lost 1 base, the J end lost 6 bases, and 9 bases lay between the germline ends. The CDR3 DNA reads TGTGCCAGCAGCTTAAGCGGCTCCGATGGCTACACCTTC. Protein: CASSLSGSDGYTF.

The chain employs TRBV5-5 and TRBJ1-2; D unresolved. V was cut by 0 bases and J by 7 bases, with 13 bases left in between. Germline assignment: CDR1 SGHKS and CDR2 YYEKEE (reference sequence). The CDR3 covers 14 residues. CDR3 amino acids: CASSLASSTGGYTF. The CDR3, as DNA: TGTGCCAGCAGCTTGGCTTCGTCTACTGGTGGCTACACCTTC. The whole variable domain, filled in from reference TRBV5-5 and TRBJ1-2, reads DAGVTQSPTHLIKTRGQQVTLRCSPISGHKSVSWYQQVLGQGPQFIFQYYEKEERGRGNFPDRFSARQFPNYSSELNVNALLLGDSALYLCASSLASSTGGYTFGSGTRLTVV.

Of note for this clone: A read error may account for a junction end that differs from germline. This chain uses TRBV4-1 with TRBJ2-7, with D possibly matching TRBD2 (5 bases). CDR1 and CDR2 (germline): MGHRA, YSYEKL. The CDR3 covers 15 residues. The CDR3 loop reads CASSQAPRGTYAQYF. CDR3 bases: TGCGCCAGCAGCCAAGCCCCCCGGGGTACCTACGCGCAGTACTTC.

V and J are TRBV25-1 and TRBJ2-1; maybe TRBD1 (6 bases). The CDR3 is 13 amino acids. The V end was cut by 10 bases, the J end by 7 bases, with 17 bases between. In germline, CDR1 is MGHDK, CDR2 SYGVNS. CDR3 in amino acids: CATGQGIGNEQFF. Written as DNA, the CDR3 is TGTGCCACCGGGCAGGGGATTGGGAATGAGCAGTTCTTC.

The chain combines TRBV6-5 with TRBJ1-1, with 9 bases lining up with TRBD1. CDR1 is MNHEY and CDR2 is SVGAGI in the germline V gene. The length of the CDR3 is 15 residues. V was pared by 0 bases and J by 1 base, with 0 bases of the junction left unmatched. In DNA form, the CDR3 reads TGTGCCAGCAGTTACTCACAGGGGGCGAACACTGAAGCTTTCTTT. Translated: CASSYSQGANTEAFF.

The genes are TRBV10-2 and TRBJ1-5; D is perhaps TRBD1 (5 bases). The length of the CDR3 is 15 residues. V was shortened by 2 bases and J by 2 bases, with 10 bases between the two germline ends. Germline CDR1 reads WSHSY; CDR2 reads SAAADI. The CDR3 coding sequence is TGCGCCAGCAGTGAGGCTGGAGGGGGCAATCAGCCCCAGCATTTT. Its protein product is CASSEAGGGNQPQHF.

This clone was counted only a few times. The chain recombines TRBV13 with TRBJ2-7, with D possibly TRBD1 on 6 matching bases. CDR1 and CDR2 (germline): PRHDT, FYEKMQ (reference sequence). There are 15 residues in the CDR3. Trimming left V 5 bases short and J 5 bases short, with 19 bases between. The CDR3 sequence is CASSLGRGHSDEQYF. The CDR3 region has the DNA TGTGCCAGCAGCCTTGGCAGGGGTCATTCGGACGAGCAGTACTTC.

The sample holds one count of this clone. The V and J genes are TRBV2 and TRBJ2-5; the D gene is possibly TRBD2 (5 bases). CDR1 SNHLY and CDR2 FYNNEI come from the germline V gene. The V end was cut by 0 bases, the J end by 1 base, with 15 bases between. This CDR3 is built from 17 residues. The CDR3 coding sequence is TGTGCCAGCAGTGAAGCGCCGGGGTCTGGGATCCAAGAGACCCAGTACTTC. It translates to CASSEAPGSGIQETQYF.

The chain employs TRBV12-5 and TRBJ2-1; 13 nucleotides align to TRBD2. The V gene end was trimmed by 6 bases and the J gene end by 12 bases; junction bases not matched to a gene: 11. Germline assignment: CDR1 LGHNT and CDR2 FRNRAP. The CDR3 spans 15 residues. The CDR3 DNA is TGTGCTAGTGGCCCTGGACTAGCGGGGGTTGAAGCGCAGTTCTTC. Its translation: CASGPGLAGVEAQFF.

The table lists this clone with a few counts. The chain is built from TRBV4-2 and TRBJ2-3, with 12 positions matching TRBD2. V gave up 4 bases and J gave up 2 bases; unmatched junction bases: 4. Germline V lookup: CDR1 LGHNA, CDR2 YNFKEQ. The CDR3 contains 16 residues. In DNA, the CDR3 is TGTGCCAGCAGCCCCCGACTAGCGGGGGACACAGATACGCAGTATTTT. This translates into CASSPRLAGDTDTQYF.

The V call is TRBV25-1, the J call TRBJ2-1; the match to TRBD2 covers 10 bases. V lost 0 bases, J lost 0 bases, and 5 bases stayed unmatched. This CDR3 is built from 18 residues. From germline, CDR1 is MGHDK and CDR2 SYGVNS. CDR3 sequence reads: CASSEYFPSGSSYNEQFF. In nucleotides, the CDR3 is TGTGCCAGCAGTGAATATTTCCCTAGCGGGAGCTCCTACAATGAGCAGTTCTTC.

This clone appeared once. The J gene is TRBJ2-7, the V gene TRBV2; 10 bases map to TRBD1. This CDR3 is 13 amino acids long. V gave up 11 bases and J gave up 2 bases; unmatched junction bases: 6. Looked up from germline, CDR1 is SNHLY and CDR2 is FYNNEI. In DNA form, the CDR3 reads TGTGCCGGGGGGACAGGGGAGCCCTACGAGCAGTACTTC. This sequence encodes CAGGTGEPYEQYF.

The V gene is TRBV10-2, the J gene TRBJ1-1; 11 nucleotides align to TRBD1. Germline CDR1 and CDR2: WSHSY and SAAADI. The trim removed 10 bases at V and 5 bases at J, leaving 6 bases unmatched. This CDR3 is built from 13 residues. The CDR3 reads CATEDRGQTEAFF. CDR3 DNA sequence: TGCGCCACCGAGGACAGGGGGCAGACTGAAGCTTTCTTT.

The CDR3 DNA reads as TGTGCCAGCAGCTTGGCCGAGGATGAAGAGACCCAGTACTTC. This codes for CASSLAEDEETQYF. This sequence joins TRBV5-4 and TRBJ2-5; D call uncertain. This CDR3 contains 14 residues. The germline V gene encodes CDR1 SGHNT and CDR2 YYREEE (reference sequence). V shed 0 bases and J shed 3 bases, with 9 bases lying between them.

This clone was observed a few times. The chain combines TRBV10-3 with TRBJ1-5; 8 bases fit TRBD1. This CDR3 has 15 residues. Germline V gene lookup returns CDR1 ENHRY and CDR2 SYGVKD. J lost 6 bases, V lost 2 bases, and 6 bases had no gene match. CDR3 sequence: CAISEQQGVSQPQHF. CDR3 sequence (DNA): TGTGCCATCAGTGAGCAACAGGGGGTGAGTCAGCCCCAGCATTTT.

This clone was observed once. In DNA, the CDR3 is TGTGCCAGCAGTTCCCCTAGGACAGATTTAAACACTGAAGCTTTCTTT. Its translation is CASSSPRTDLNTEAFF. The chain links TRBV6-5 to TRBJ1-1; D might be TRBD1 (6 bases). CDR1 and CDR2 (germline): MNHEY, SVGAGI. The V end lost 4 bases, the J end lost 2 bases, and 17 bases lay between the germline ends. The CDR3 is 16 residues long.